This T cell receptor (beta chain) came from a study of T cell clonotyping in hematopoietic cell transplantation. Study-level background: Pretransplant recipient samples were taken after cytoreduction.

Time point of the sample: recipient sample about 28 days before transplant, after cytoreduction. Whole-study results and caveats: At the given depth, recipient repertoires were over 95% de novo clonotypes. After transplant, recipient diversity fell while pathologically expanded clonotypes grew through day 180.

Turning to this clone: Its antigen is still unknown.

Method: immunoSEQ multiplex PCR; TCRdb's copy keeps in-frame clones and lacks some. Altogether under 25,000 clones are present, around 77% being singletons, with the ten largest covering less than 20%. The receptor's source is a man aged 60 to 69 with acute myeloid leukemia. Some clones in this sample may be carry-over from other donors' samples. The sample was peripheral blood mononuclear cells, taken before stem cell transplant.

CDR3 in amino acids: CASSFPNSYEQYF. In DNA, the CDR3 is TGTGCCAGCAGCTTCCCGAACTCCTACGAGCAGTACTTC. The chain is built from TRBV5-6 and TRBJ2-7; D is unresolved. Trimming stripped 2 bases from V and 0 bases from J, with 6 bases between. Germline assignment: CDR1 SGHDT and CDR2 YYEEEE. This CDR3 spans 13 amino acids.